This T cell receptor beta chain was found in a study of blood T cell repertoires in COVID-19. Whole-study context: Some COVID-19 samples were acute and others convalescent; all came from the United States, Italy and Spain. Sample material is recorded as cDNA or gDNA derived from T cells, B-cell-depleted T cells, or PBMCs.

In the original workflow: Reference gene primer amplification in the assay estimated nucleated cell counts. Sequencing was performed with immunoSEQ multiplex PCR; in TCRdb, only in-frame clones are kept and a portion is missing. V, J and clone size were drawn from that table, and D and trimming were deduced from the DNA. The sample includes about 170,000 clones, 80% to 90% of them seen just once. There are 13 residues in the CDR3. V trimming: 5 bases; J trimming: 4 bases; junction bases outside the gene matches: 3. The sample consisted of peripheral blood. This sequence was found in a woman aged 70 to 79 who had recovered from COVID-19. The chain carries TRBV12-3 or TRBV12-4 and TRBJ2-7; TRBD2 matches at 9 bases. CDR3 sequence reads: CASSTGLAYEQYF. CDR3 DNA sequence: TGTGCCAGCAGTACGGGACTAGCTTACGAGCAGTACTTC.